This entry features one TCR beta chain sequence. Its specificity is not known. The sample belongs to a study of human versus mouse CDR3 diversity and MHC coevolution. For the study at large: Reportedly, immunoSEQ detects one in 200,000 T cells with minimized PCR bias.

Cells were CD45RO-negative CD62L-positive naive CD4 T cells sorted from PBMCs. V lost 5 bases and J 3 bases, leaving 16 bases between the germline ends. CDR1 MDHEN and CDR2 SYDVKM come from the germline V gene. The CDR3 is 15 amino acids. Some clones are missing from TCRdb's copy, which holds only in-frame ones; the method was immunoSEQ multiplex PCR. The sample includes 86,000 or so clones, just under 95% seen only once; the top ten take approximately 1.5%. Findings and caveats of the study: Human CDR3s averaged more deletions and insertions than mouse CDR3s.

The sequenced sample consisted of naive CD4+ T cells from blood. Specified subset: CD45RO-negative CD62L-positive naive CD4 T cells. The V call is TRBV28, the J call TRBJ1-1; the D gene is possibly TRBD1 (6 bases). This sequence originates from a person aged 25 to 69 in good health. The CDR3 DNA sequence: TGTGCCAGCAGTGTCCTACAGGGTGGGCACACTGAAGCTTTCTTT. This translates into CASSVLQGGHTEAFF. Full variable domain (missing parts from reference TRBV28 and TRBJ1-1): DVKVTQSSRYLVKRTGEKVFLECVQDMDHENMFWYRQDPGLGLRLIYFSYDVKMKEKGDIPEGYSVSREKKERFSLILESASTNQTSMYLCASSVLQGGHTEAFFGQGTRLTVV.